The source of this T cell receptor beta chain is a study of OX40 agonist ivuxolimab in advanced cancers. For context, the study as a whole: Ivuxolimab, which targeted the costimulatory receptor OX40 (CD134), was an agonistic, fully human IgG2 monoclonal antibody. Intravenous ivuxolimab was administered to patients every 2 weeks at six dose levels: 0.01, 0.1, 0.3, 1.5, 3 and 10 mg/kg. Of the roughly 54 patients in dose escalation, 19 had hepatocellular carcinoma, some 15 had melanoma, 9 had renal cell carcinoma and 9 had head and neck cancer. The dose-escalation cohort was roughly 87% male with a mean age of roughly 62 years, ranging from about 20 to 80. Prior anti-PD-1, anti-PD-L1 or anti-CTLA-4 therapy was permitted, and 40% to 50% of dose-escalation patients had received checkpoint inhibitors. Partial responses occurred in three dose-escalation patients: two with cutaneous melanoma and one with hepatocellular carcinoma. Peripheral TCRbeta sequencing aimed to test whether ivuxolimab altered TCR sequence diversity and caused clonal T-cell expansion. The paper covers the monotherapy dose-escalation part of the phase I ivuxolimab trial, which included N of about 50 patients. On the study overall, not on this receptor specifically: Low levels of normalized T-cell clonal expansion were also shown by some nonresponding patients. At doses of 0.1 to 3.0 mg/kg, clonal expansion of both CD4+ and CD8+ blood T cells was observed from baseline to week 6. The antigen specificity of the peripheral T cells that underwent clonal expansion was not determined. After ivuxolimab, more expanded clones were found on average in CD8+ T cells than in CD4+ T cells. In partial responders in the 0.1-3.0 mg/kg groups, normalized peripheral clonal expansion was found to be among the lowest, especially among CD8+ T cells.

For this clone: This clone's antigen is unknown. Base quality data are lacking; no much larger clone is found one base away.

For sequencing of the TCRbeta CDR3 region, genomic DNA was extracted from the sorted cells. The immunoSEQ Assay was used for sequencing of TCRbeta CDR3 regions. TCRdb obtained this table from immuneACCESS and retained in-frame rearrangements with V and J assigned. These tables miss some clones; where compared with another copy, unresolved V genes account for less than half of the shortfall, and the remainder is unexplained. The sample yields approximately 35,000 clones; 80% were counted once. Approximately 24% of the sample comes from the top ten. Patients with autoimmune disease history or receiving systemic immunosuppression were excluded from the trial. Peripheral blood for TCR sequencing was collected from all dose cohorts at baseline, on cycle 4 day 1, and on cycle 7 day 1. Samples came from an open-label, multicenter, first-in-human phase I dose-escalation trial of ivuxolimab. Adults with locally advanced or metastatic head and neck squamous cell, hepatocellular, melanoma or renal cell carcinoma were enrolled in the trial. CD4+ and CD8+ T cells were sorted separately from peripheral blood before TCR sequencing.

From the germline V gene (reference sequence), CDR1 is LNHDA and CDR2 is SQIVND. The germline V and J ends show losses of 9 bases and 0 bases respectively, and no gene match explains 5 bases of the junction. The CDR3 runs 14 amino acids, cysteine and phenylalanine included. Only the CDR3 DNA stays, 42 bases, in frame from base 1. Rearrangement joined TRBV19 to TRBJ2-4; 7 central bases correspond to TRBD1. The sample consisted of CD4+ or CD8+ T cells sorted from blood, taken in a trial of the OX40 agonist ivuxolimab. The clonotype comes from an adult with an advanced solid tumor such as melanoma, head and neck, liver or kidney cancer. The CDR3 protein is CASRDRLAKNIQYF. The sequenced DNA: TGTGCCAGCCGGGACAGACTAGCCAAAAACATTCAGTACTTC.